This T cell receptor (beta chain) emerged from a study of T cells in Graves' hyperthyroidism and ophthalmopathy. This CDR3 comprises 14 residues. Germline trimming cut 1 base from V and 3 bases from J; bases unmatched to any gene: 3. In germline, CDR1 is SGHVT, CDR2 SQSDAQ. Amplified TCR beta CDR3 regions came from RNA transcripts. HTBI primers were employed in a first-round RT-PCR of the TCR CDR3. TCRdb independently ran MiXCR on the multiplex PCR reads; one entry per CDR3 protein. The sample lists around 720,000 distinct CDR3 sequences; around a third were seen once. The origin of this receptor is a woman aged 40 to 50 with Graves' hyperthyroidism. The rearrangement joins TRBV7-4 to TRBJ2-7; 7 nucleotides agree with TRBD1. Sequenced input: blood. The CDR3 DNA is TGTGCCAGCAGCTTAGTGACAGGGAACTACGAGCAGTACTTC. Protein: CASSLVTGNYEQYF.